The clone carrying this T cell receptor (beta chain) was seen a handful of times. What it recognizes is unknown. Trimming took off 7 bases at V and 0 bases at J, with 13 bases between the two ends. The germline V gene has CDR1 SQVTM and CDR2 ANQGSEA. This CDR3 comprises 14 residues. These data originate in a study of cytomegalovirus exposure and HLA in healthy donors. Generated by immunoSEQ multiplex PCR, the TCRdb table keeps only in-frame clones and is missing some. Counted here are about 130,000 clones, about 96% occurring once; the ten biggest clones make up about 1.7%. Study outcomes and limitations: The TCR clusters that emerged in the first cohort tended, a later analysis found, to co-occur in the approximately 110 validation repertoires. TCR beta chains numbering about 160 were designated cytomegalovirus-associated.

The chain joins TRBV29-1 to TRBJ1-5; D is possibly TRBD1 (5 bases). The TCR sequence derives from a man aged 18 to 29 in good health and CMV-seronegative. Sequencing was performed on PBMCs. The CDR3 DNA is TGCAGCGCACTATCAGGGTCTAGCAATCAGCCCCAGCATTTT. It translates to CSALSGSSNQPQHF.